One sample yielded the 13 T cell receptor beta chains listed below, sequenced in a study of T cell repertoires in cytomegalovirus infection. Their target antigens are unknown. Each CDR3 protein gets one entry after TCRdb re-called the reads with MiXCR. Of about half a million distinct CDR3 sequences listed, more than 30% are singletons. Material: cultured PBMCs, obtained from culture after CMV antigen stimulation. All receptors derive from a human donor in good health (CMV status not recorded). Some clones in this sample may be carry-over from other donors' samples.

The chain carries TRBV28 and TRBJ1-2; 9 nucleotides match TRBD1. This CDR3 contains 14 residues. V shed 6 bases, J shed 4 bases, and the junction held 6 bases outside the gene matches. The germline V gene encodes CDR1 MDHEN and CDR2 SYDVKM. The CDR3 loop is CASSYGQGTYGYTF. In DNA, the CDR3 is TGTGCCAGCAGCTACGGACAGGGGACCTATGGCTACACCTTC.

The V gene is TRBV15, the J gene TRBJ2-3, with 7 bases fitting TRBD1. The germline V gene encodes CDR1 LNHNV and CDR2 YYDKDF (reference sequence). This CDR3 spans 15 amino acids. The trim removed 5 bases at V and 2 bases at J, leaving 7 bases unmatched. CDR3 bases: TGTGCCACCAGCCCCAGGACAGGCTACACAGATACGCAGTATTTT. It yields the protein CATSPRTGYTDTQYF.

This clonotype was seen a handful of times. For the CDR3, the DNA is TGTGCCAGCAGCTTGCTGCAGGGGCGTACGGGGAATGAGCAGTTCTTC. Its protein is CASSLLQGRTGNEQFF. This chain links TRBV11-2 with TRBJ2-1; perhaps TRBD1 as D (6 bases). The CDR3 extends over 16 amino acids. V lost 3 bases and J 7 bases, leaving 19 bases between the germline ends. The V gene's germline CDR1 is SGHAT and CDR2 FQNNGV.

V and J are TRBV7-2 and TRBJ1-6; TRBD1 agrees at 9 bases. This CDR3 is built from 15 residues. Germline CDR1 SGHTA, CDR2 FQGNSA. Trimming at V came to 5 bases and at J to 6 bases, leaving 5 bases not matched to a gene. Written as DNA, the CDR3 is TGTGCCAGCAGCATGCAGGACAGGGGTAATTCACCCCTCCACTTT. Translated: CASSMQDRGNSPLHF.

The gene calls are TRBV7-6 and TRBJ2-1; D not certain. Germline V CDR1 and CDR2: SGHVS, FNYEAQ. There are 17 residues in the CDR3. Trimming removed 3 bases from V and 0 bases from J, with 15 bases in between. The CDR3 is CASSFRIETISYNEQFF. Here the CDR3 DNA reads TGTGCCAGCAGCTTTCGGATCGAAACGATCTCCTACAATGAGCAGTTCTTC. The full variable domain, completed using reference TRBV7-6 and TRBJ2-1, is GAGVSQSPRYKVTKRGQDVALRCDPISGHVSLYWYRQALGQGPEFLTYFNYEAQQDKSGLPNDRFSAERPEGSISTLTIQRTEQRDSAMYRCASSFRIETISYNEQFFGPGTRLTVL.

The V gene is TRBV7-2, the J gene TRBJ1-2, with D possibly being TRBD1 (6 bases). V lost 3 bases and J 2 bases, leaving 19 bases between the germline ends. Germline V gene data show CDR1 as SGHTA and CDR2 as FQGNSA. The CDR3 runs to 17 residues. The CDR3 DNA reads as TGTGCCAGCAGCTTTCTCGGCCAGGGGCCCTTCAACTATGGCTACACCTTC. Its translation is CASSFLGQGPFNYGYTF.

This chain links TRBV6-1 with TRBJ2-5; no definite D call. Trimming took off 1 base at V and 0 bases at J, with 3 bases between the two ends. The CDR3 spans 13 residues. CDR1 and CDR2 (germline): MNHNS, SASEGT. The CDR3 here is CASSEDNQETQYF. DNA of the CDR3: TGTGCCAGCAGTGAAGACAACCAAGAGACCCAGTACTTC.

Only a few counts were recorded for this clonotype. The rearrangement uses TRBV4-1 and TRBJ1-2; D remains ambiguous. CDR3 length equals 15 residues. The germline V gene has CDR1 MGHRA and CDR2 YSYEKL. Between the trimmed V and J ends, which lost 0 bases and 4 bases, there was a span of 12 bases. CDR3 loop: CASSQDRGAIYGYTF. Written as DNA, the CDR3 is TGCGCCAGCAGCCAAGATCGTGGAGCCATCTATGGCTACACCTTC.

CDR3 region: CASSISDTLDTQYF. In nucleotides, the CDR3 is TGTGCCAGTAGTATATCGGACACCCTAGATACGCAGTATTTT. This rearrangement joins TRBV19 to TRBJ2-3, with TRBD1 as a possible D gene (5 bases). Per germline, CDR1 LNHDA and CDR2 SQIVND (reference sequence). Between the trimmed V and J ends, which lost 2 bases and 5 bases, there was a span of 11 bases. The CDR3 has 14 residues.

This clonotype has a handful of counts. This sequence joins TRBV7-3 and TRBJ2-7; D gene unclear. With 1 base removed from V and 3 bases from J, the gap between germline ends came to 13 bases. Germline V gene data show CDR1 as SGHTA and CDR2 as FQGTGA. The CDR3 spans 15 residues. In DNA, the CDR3 is TGTGCCAGCAGCTTAAACCCAGGAATAGGCTACGAGCAGTACTTC. Translating gives CASSLNPGIGYEQYF.

V and J are TRBV10-3 and TRBJ2-5; 8 bases fit TRBD1. The length of the CDR3 is 14 residues. V lost 3 bases to trimming and J lost 4 bases; unmatched junction nucleotides: 4. CDR1 is ENHRY, CDR2 SYGVKD, per germline. CDR3 sequence reads: CAISDRTGGETQYF. The CDR3, as DNA: TGTGCCATCAGTGACCGTACAGGGGGAGAGACCCAGTACTTC.

This chain connects TRBV7-9 to TRBJ2-2, with TRBD2 matching 7 bases. The CDR3 runs to 17 residues. The V segment lost 0 bases and the J segment 3 bases; nucleotides outside the gene matches: 7. Germline loops: CDR1 SEHNR, CDR2 FQNEAQ (reference sequence). The CDR3 sequence: CASSLASPGLYTGELFF. The CDR3 DNA is TGTGCCAGCAGCTTAGCAAGTCCGGGACTATACACCGGGGAGCTGTTTTTT. The full variable domain, in which reference TRBV7-9 and TRBJ2-2 provide the parts outside the CDR3, is DTGVSQNPRHKITKRGQNVTFRCDPISEHNRLYWYRQTLGQGPEFLTYFQNEAQLEKSRLLSDRFSAERPKGSFSTLEIQRTEQGDSAMYLCASSLASPGLYTGELFFGEGSRLTVL.

This clonotype was seen a handful of times. V is TRBV27 and J is TRBJ2-2, with 7 bases fitting TRBD2. The CDR3 extends over 16 amino acids. V lost 8 bases and J lost 4; bases outside the gene matches: 13. From germline, CDR1 is MNHEY and CDR2 SMNVEV (reference sequence). The CDR3 protein is CASGTYTSVGTGELFF. CDR3 DNA: TGTGCCAGCGGGACTTATACTAGCGTCGGCACCGGGGAGCTGTTTTTT.